The 25 T cell receptor beta chains below all came from one sample that was sequenced in a study of shared clonotypes between healthy human individuals (dated by TCRdb to the early 2020s). The library was obtained by the immunoSEQ multiplex PCR assay. TCRdb's version of the immuneACCESS table is confined to in-frame rearrangements and falls short of the full clone set. An unresolved V gene accounts for under half of the shortfall where checked; the remainder is of unknown origin. This sample gives roughly 2.2 million clones in total; 93% of them show up just once. Jointly, the top ten make up 0.39% of the sample. Sequencing was carried out using naive CD4+ T cells from PBMCs. The sample's cell subset or site label, in plain terms: CD45RA+ positively selected. These receptors originate from a man in his late teens or twenties in good health. Some clones in this sample may be carry-over from other donors' samples.

The chain couples TRBV27 to TRBJ1-5; TRBD1 agrees at 8 bases. The CDR3 spans 15 residues. Germline lookup yields CDR1 MNHEY and CDR2 SMNVEV (reference sequence). V lost 6 bases, J lost 1 base, and 5 bases stayed unmatched. CDR3 in amino acids: CASRAGGPSNQPQHF. The CDR3 region has the DNA TGTGCCAGCAGGGCAGGGGGCCCAAGCAATCAGCCCCAGCATTTT.

V and J are TRBV28 and TRBJ1-5; D possibly corresponds to TRBD1 (5 bases). V was trimmed by 2 bases and J by 1 base, leaving 12 bases between them. Looked up from germline, CDR1 is MDHEN and CDR2 is SYDVKM. CDR3 length: 16 residues. The CDR3 protein is CASSLGIRASNQPQHF. The CDR3 coding sequence is TGTGCCAGCAGTTTAGGAATCAGGGCCAGCAATCAGCCCCAGCATTTT.

The rearrangement joins TRBV11-3 to TRBJ1-2; D remains ambiguous. Germline CDR1 and CDR2: SGHNT and YENEEA. The CDR3 loop spans 14 amino acids. V lost 3 bases, J lost 6 bases, and 14 bases lay in between. The CDR3 loop reads CASSFLRSSHGYTF. The CDR3, as DNA: TGTGCCAGCAGCTTCCTGAGGTCGAGCCATGGCTACACCTTC.

CDR3: CASRAGTSGAYNEQFF. For the CDR3, the DNA is TGTGCCAGCAGGGCAGGGACTAGCGGAGCCTACAATGAGCAGTTCTTC. The gene calls are TRBV2 and TRBJ2-1, with 11 bases matching TRBD2. This CDR3 comprises 16 residues. V shed 6 bases, J shed 2 bases, and the junction held 6 bases outside the gene matches. CDR1 is SNHLY, CDR2 FYNNEI, per germline.

The chain has TRBV5-1 and TRBJ1-4, with unresolved D. Trimming removed 1 base at V and 8 bases at J, with 12 bases between. The CDR3 is made up of 14 amino acids. Per germline, CDR1 SGHRS and CDR2 YFSETQ. CDR3 amino acids: CASSLSSGSEKLFF. The DNA of the CDR3 is TGCGCCAGCAGCTTGTCATCAGGCAGCGAAAAACTGTTTTTT.

J is TRBJ2-2 and V is TRBV11-3, with D perhaps assigned TRBD1 or TRBD2 (5 bases each). This CDR3 comprises 12 residues. Germline V lookup: CDR1 SGHNT, CDR2 YENEEA. Trimming took 5 bases from V and 6 from J, leaving 7 bases between them. The CDR3 sequence is CASSRDAGELFF. In DNA form, the CDR3 reads TGTGCCAGCAGCCGGGACGCCGGGGAGCTGTTTTTT.

The chain employs TRBV4-1 and TRBJ2-7; D unclear. There are 14 residues in the CDR3. Germline V lookup: CDR1 MGHRA, CDR2 YSYEKL. Trimming left V 1 base short and J 4 bases short, with 11 bases between. This CDR3 reads CASSQAVVLYEQYF. The CDR3 nucleotides read TGCGCCAGCAGCCAAGCCGTGGTCTTATACGAGCAGTACTTC.

The chain links TRBV16 to TRBJ1-6, with 10 bases matching TRBD1. Trimming took 4 bases from V and 0 from J; bases not matched to a gene: 15. Per germline, CDR1 KGHSY and CDR2 FQNENV. There are 21 residues in the CDR3. CDR3 amino acids: CASSPGTGELVRYSYNSPLHF. CDR3 DNA: TGTGCCAGCAGCCCCGGGACAGGGGAATTGGTCCGATACTCCTATAATTCACCCCTCCACTTT. Full variable domain (missing parts from reference TRBV16 and TRBJ1-6): GEEVAQTPKHLVRGEGQKAKLYCAPIKGHSYVFWYQQVLKNEFKFLISFQNENVFDETGMPKERFSAKCLPNSPCSLEIQATKLEDSAVYFCASSPGTGELVRYSYNSPLHFGNGTRLTVT.

The chain recombines TRBV7-9 with TRBJ1-1; 7 bases are a match to TRBD1. V dropped 7 bases and J dropped 8; count of bases not matched to a gene: 7. In germline, CDR1 is SEHNR, CDR2 FQNEAQ (reference sequence). This CDR3 is 12 amino acids long. The CDR3 DNA reads as TGTGCCAGCACCCAATGGGGACAGGAAGCTTTCTTT. Protein product: CASTQWGQEAFF. The whole variable domain, remainder taken from reference TRBV7-9 and TRBJ1-1, is DTGVSQNPRHKITKRGQNVTFRCDPISEHNRLYWYRQTLGQGPEFLTYFQNEAQLEKSRLLSDRFSAERPKGSFSTLEIQRTEQGDSAMYLCASTQWGQEAFFGQGTRLTVV.

This clone was observed once. It is unclear where the CDR3 begins or ends on the DNA, so no DNA is shown, and the CDR3 is as TCRdb lists it. This chain links TRBV30 with TRBJ2-4. Germline CDR1 reads GTSNPN; CDR2 reads SVGIG (reference sequence). The CDR3 adds up to 15 amino acids, both ends counted. The CDR3 spells CAWSRAGQTKNIQYF.

The chain is built from TRBV7-9 and TRBJ1-1, with TRBD1 as a possible D gene (5 bases). Trimming took 0 bases from V and 1 from J, leaving 18 bases between them. The CDR3 length is 18 residues. Germline V gives CDR1 SEHNR, CDR2 FQNEAQ (reference sequence). CDR3 sequence: CASSLAFGREGKNTEAFF. The CDR3 bases are TGTGCCAGCAGCTTAGCATTCGGCAGGGAGGGGAAGAACACTGAAGCTTTCTTT.

This chain connects TRBV18 to TRBJ1-2, with 7 bases that match TRBD1. V was pared by 0 bases and J by 8 bases, with 12 bases of the junction left unmatched. Germline V gene sequence: CDR1 KGHSH, CDR2 LQKENI. The CDR3 is made up of 16 amino acids. Here the CDR3 reads CASSPPGQGGSRGYTF. Here the CDR3 DNA reads TGTGCCAGCTCACCACCGGGGCAGGGGGGATCCCGAGGCTACACCTTC.

As concerns this clone: Other DNA sequences within the sample encode an identical CDR3. The chain carries TRBV28 and TRBJ2-7; 8 bases are shared with TRBD1. The CDR3 consists of 12 residues. V gave up 2 bases and J gave up 6 bases; unmatched junction bases: 0. Germline V gene sequence: CDR1 MDHEN, CDR2 SYDVKM. The CDR3 nucleotides read TGTGCCAGCAGTTTAGGACAGGGCGAGCAGTACTTC. As protein: CASSLGQGEQYF.

V gene TRBV11-3 combines with J gene TRBJ1-4, with 10 bases aligning to TRBD1. The germline CDR1 and CDR2 sequences are SGHNT and YENEEA. This CDR3 is 14 amino acids long. The CDR3 protein is CPRDRGSTNEKLFF. The CDR3 region has the DNA TGTCCCCGGGACAGGGGCTCAACTAATGAAAAACTGTTTTTT.

The chain combines TRBV4-1 with TRBJ2-7; D is possibly TRBD1 (6 bases). CDR3 length equals 16 residues. Trimming shortened V by 3 bases and J by 4 bases, and 19 bases separated the two germline ends. Germline CDR1 reads MGHRA; CDR2 reads YSYEKL. CDR3 DNA: TGCGCCAGCAGCCAGATGGAGCCGACAGGATTTTACGAGCAGTACTTC. Its protein product is CASSQMEPTGFYEQYF.

CDR3 nucleotide sequence: TGTGCCTGGAGTGGACGGGCTTACAATGAGCAGTTCTTC. It translates to CAWSGRAYNEQFF. This chain joins TRBV30 and TRBJ2-1, with unresolved D. CDR1 is GTSNPN and CDR2 is SVGIG in the germline V gene (reference sequence). The length of the CDR3 is 13 residues. Trimming removed 1 base from V and 4 bases from J, with 8 bases in between.

The chain carries TRBV2 and TRBJ2-5; D is possibly TRBD1 (5 bases). The ends were cut back, 6 bases at V and 4 bases at J, with 18 bases in the middle. The CDR3 spans 15 residues. The germline gives CDR1 SNHLY, CDR2 FYNNEI. CDR3 coding DNA: TGTGCCAGCAGCTACCCAGGGTCGCTCCGAGAGACCCAGTACTTC. Translation: CASSYPGSLRETQYF.

This sequence joins TRBV19 and TRBJ1-2, with unresolved D. The CDR3 runs 14 residues. In germline, CDR1 is LNHDA, CDR2 SQIVND (reference sequence). V dropped 7 bases and J dropped 0 bases, with 12 bases sitting between them. The CDR3 DNA follows: TGTGCCAGTACCCTACAGATAACTAACTATGGCTACACCTTC. Translating it yields CASTLQITNYGYTF.

This sequence joins TRBV7-7 and TRBJ2-5, with D perhaps TRBD1 (6 bases). Trimming removed 6 bases from V and 0 bases from J, with 14 bases in between. Germline loops: CDR1 SSHAT, CDR2 FNYEAQ (reference sequence). There are 15 residues in the CDR3. The CDR3 DNA sequence: TGTGCCAGCAGTCCTGGACAGACGTACCAAGAGACCCAGTACTTC. This codes for CASSPGQTYQETQYF.

The chain joins TRBV9 to TRBJ2-1; D gene uncertain. Per the germline V gene, CDR1 is SGDLS and CDR2 is YYNGEE. Trimming took off 0 bases at V and 5 bases at J, with 9 bases between the two ends. The CDR3 covers 14 residues. The CDR3 DNA follows: TGTGCCAGCAGCGTAGGAGGTTGGGACAATGAGCAGTTCTTC. Its translation is CASSVGGWDNEQFF. The variable domain in full, with the rest retrieved from reference TRBV9 and TRBJ2-1, is DSGVTQTPKHLITATGQRVTLRCSPRSGDLSVYWYQQSLDQGLQFLIQYYNGEERAKGNILERFSAQQFPDLHSELNLSSLELGDSALYFCASSVGGWDNEQFFGPGTRLTVL.

This clone appeared a single time. J is TRBJ2-7 and V is TRBV5-1; the match to TRBD2 covers 8 bases. The ends lost 1 base at V and 6 bases at J; junction bases unmatched: 15. Germline V gene data show CDR1 as SGHRS and CDR2 as YFSETQ. The CDR3 is 17 residues long. This chain's CDR3 is CASSLLIGASGFSEQYF. The DNA for the CDR3 is TGCGCCAGCAGCTTGTTAATCGGGGCTAGCGGGTTTTCCGAGCAGTACTTC.

Worth noting for this clone: Additional DNA sequences in this sample encode the identical CDR3. The chain carries TRBV5-1 and TRBJ1-1; D is uncertain. The ends were cut back, 0 bases at V and 2 bases at J, with 8 bases in the middle. Germline V CDR1 and CDR2: SGHRS, YFSETQ. CDR3 length: 14 amino acids. The CDR3 sequence is CASSLVPGNTEAFF. The DNA of the CDR3 is TGCGCCAGCAGCTTGGTCCCAGGAAACACTGAAGCTTTCTTT.

This clone is a singleton in its sample. This CDR3 is also generated by other DNA sequences in the sample. The chain is built from TRBV30 and TRBJ2-5; D not resolved. The germline gives CDR1 GTSNPN, CDR2 SVGIG (reference sequence). The CDR3 loop spans 13 amino acids. V lost 0 bases and J 5 bases, leaving 10 bases between the germline ends. CDR3 amino acids: CAWSVLNGETQYF. CDR3 nucleotides: TGTGCCTGGAGTGTCCTAAACGGGGAGACCCAGTACTTC.

The rearrangement uses TRBV11-2 and TRBJ2-7; no clear D. This CDR3 has 14 residues. The germline CDR1 and CDR2 sequences are SGHAT and FQNNGV. The V end lost 3 bases, the J end lost 3 bases, and 12 bases lay between the germline ends. The CDR3, as DNA: TGTGCCAGCAGCTTCCGGGCTGCAGACTACGAGCAGTACTTC. This translates into CASSFRAADYEQYF.

This clone is a singleton in its sample. The same CDR3 arises from other DNA sequences in this sample as well. This chain uses TRBV30 with TRBJ1-2, with D unclear. In germline, CDR1 is GTSNPN, CDR2 SVGIG (reference sequence). The V end was cut by 0 bases, the J end by 7 bases, with 6 bases between. The CDR3 sequence is 11 residues long. The CDR3 region is CAWSVRGGYTF. Written as DNA, the CDR3 is TGTGCCTGGAGTGTACGGGGTGGCTACACCTTC.